This is a list of T cell receptor beta chains from one sample in a study of blood T cell repertoires in COVID-19. The protocol was immunoSEQ multiplex PCR, while the TCRdb copy is restricted to in-frame clones and leaves out a portion. Counted here are a few hundred thousand clones, around 89% occurring once; the ten biggest clones make up roughly an eighth. The specimen sequenced was peripheral blood. These receptor sequences come from a woman aged 55 to 70 with acute or convalescent COVID-19. CDR3s include the opening cysteine and the closing phenylalanine or tryptophan. Each record gives: J gene, D gene, clone size, V gene, CDR3 protein, CDR3 DNA. The D gene is left open where the match is weak. Size values are once, few and many counts, or a class for expanded clones, and some rows have none.

TRBJ2-1 TRBD2 once TRBV7-3 CASSPSGTYNEQFF TGTGCCAGCAGCCCTAGCGGGACCTACAATGAGCAGTTCTTC
TRBJ2-7 . . TRBV27 CASSLTPFRDPYEQYF TGTGCCAGCAGTTTGACGCCGTTTCGGGATCCCTACGAGCAGTACTTC
TRBJ1-2 . . TRBV4-2 CASSQESGQRTYGYTF TGTGCCAGCAGCCAAGAGAGCGGACAGAGAACCTATGGCTACACCTTC
TRBJ2-7 TRBD2 . TRBV6-2/TRBV6-3 CASSLLAGGLVSYEQYF TGTGCCAGCAGCCTACTAGCGGGGGGGCTTGTATCCTACGAGCAGTACTTC
TRBJ2-1 TRBD2 . TRBV9 CASSARLAGGYNEQFF TGTGCCAGCAGCGCCCGACTAGCGGGAGGGTACAATGAGCAGTTCTTC
TRBJ1-2 . . TRBV11-3 CASSSGDYGYTF TGTGCCAGCAGCTCCGGTGACTATGGCTACACCTTC
TRBJ2-7 . . TRBV15 CATSHRRQALSDEQYF TGTGCCACCAGCCATCGAAGACAGGCCCTCTCGGACGAGCAGTACTTC
TRBJ1-2 . . TRBV7-3 CASSLSGQLATFYGYTF TGTGCCAGCAGCTTATCAGGCCAGTTGGCCACTTTCTATGGCTACACCTTC
TRBJ2-3 . . TRBV28 CASSLVQLVTDTQYF TGTGCCAGCAGTTTGGTTCAACTCGTCACAGATACGCAGTATTTT
TRBJ2-3 . once TRBV6-2/TRBV6-3 CASSYYSGPDTQYF TGTGCCAGCAGTTACTACTCAGGGCCAGATACGCAGTATTTT
TRBJ2-3 TRBD2 . TRBV7-2 CASSATSSSTQYF TGTGCCAGCAGCGCGACTAGCTCAAGTACGCAGTATTTT
TRBJ2-7 TRBD2 . TRBV5-1 CASSLGRLAGAYEQYF TGCGCCAGCAGCCTCGGACGACTAGCGGGAGCCTACGAGCAGTACTTC
TRBJ2-7 TRBD2 . TRBV9 CASSVAAGGAHEQYF TGTGCCAGCAGCGTAGCGGCGGGAGGGGCCCACGAGCAGTACTTC